This paragraph covers one TCR beta chain sequence. These data are taken from a study of control samples from healthy donors and cancer patients. Per germline, CDR1 MRHNA and CDR2 SNTAGT. V was clipped by 2 bases and J by 7 bases; unmatched bases: 2. This CDR3 spans 14 amino acids. The data were produced by immunoSEQ multiplex PCR, yet TCRdb's version contains in-frame clones alone and is incomplete. The sample lists fewer than 200,000 clones; approximately 86% were seen once. Sample: blood. J is TRBJ1-2 and V is TRBV6-4; 12 positions agree with TRBD1. This TCR was recovered from a woman in her 30s in good health. The CDR3 sequence is CASSDGTGGGGYTF. CDR3 nucleotides: TGTGCCAGCAGTGACGGGACAGGGGGCGGTGGCTACACCTTC.